What follows describes a single TCR beta chain. Its antigen remains unknown. Controls had colonoscopy for suspected IBD, with normal endoscopy and no IBD the following year. TCRdb's table, derived via immunoSEQ multiplex PCR, lists solely in-frame clones and lacks some. The sample records roughly 60,000 clones, approximately 87% being singletons. The sample is drawn from a study of pediatric ulcerative colitis. Study-level results: Two rectal clonotypes were found only in ulcerative colitis patients, all of them. Repertoires came from total lymphocyte DNA, not specific subsets.

With 6 bases removed from V and 6 bases from J, the gap between germline ends came to 22 bases. CDR3 length: 16 residues. Germline CDR1 and CDR2: SNHLY and FYNNEI. The genes are TRBV2 and TRBJ2-3; D could derive from TRBD1 or TRBD2 (5 bases each). The TCR was taken from a boy younger than 18 who was a control in a study of pediatric ulcerative colitis. The sample consisted of blood. The CDR3 loop is CASSGKYGAIRDTQYF. The CDR3 DNA reads as TGTGCCAGCAGCGGAAAGTACGGGGCCATTCGGGATACGCAGTATTTT.